A selection of T cell receptor beta chains follows, all from one sample in a study of control samples from healthy donors and cancer patients. Repertoires were generated with immunoSEQ multiplex PCR, while TCRdb's copy carries only in-frame clones and drops some. The sample holds about 180,000 clones, roughly 90% seen once. The sequenced material came from blood. These receptors originate from a woman aged 45 to 65 in good health. Both conserved end residues are part of each CDR3. The D gene is left open where the match is weak.

V gene: TRBV6-5; D gene: -; J gene: TRBJ1-2; CDR3 protein: CASSYFGEGYTF
V gene: TRBV10-3; D gene: -; J gene: TRBJ1-5; CDR3 protein: CAISRAGNNQPQHF
V gene: TRBV11-3; D gene: -; J gene: TRBJ2-5; CDR3 protein: CASSLEPETQYF
V gene: TRBV7-2; D gene: -; J gene: TRBJ2-2; CDR3 protein: CASSSFGELFF
V gene: TRBV13; D gene: -; J gene: TRBJ1-5; CDR3 protein: CASRLTGSNQPQHF
V gene: TRBV9; D gene: -; J gene: TRBJ1-4; CDR3 protein: CASSPRDRRSTNEKLFF
V gene: TRBV9; D gene: -; J gene: TRBJ2-1; CDR3 protein: CASSVMASELSYNEQFF
V gene: TRBV6-1; D gene: -; J gene: TRBJ2-7; CDR3 protein: CASSEFGTPRYEQYF
V gene: TRBV7-2; D gene: -; J gene: TRBJ2-3; CDR3 protein: CASSYSPSLGTDTQYF
V gene: TRBV11-2; D gene: -; J gene: TRBJ2-7; CDR3 protein: CASSLVPGRTYEQYF
V gene: TRBV30; D gene: -; J gene: TRBJ1-5; CDR3 protein: CAWSRGLGNNQPQHF
V gene: TRBV6-2/TRBV6-3; D gene: -; J gene: TRBJ2-4; CDR3 protein: CASSYGATDGNIQYF
V gene: TRBV7-3; D gene: -; J gene: TRBJ2-7; CDR3 protein: CASSPQTGSHEQYF
V gene: TRBV5-1; D gene: -; J gene: TRBJ2-2; CDR3 protein: CASSLVKGNTGELFF
V gene: TRBV4-1; D gene: TRBD2; J gene: TRBJ2-1; CDR3 protein: CASSQAVAGGYNEQFF
V gene: TRBV19; D gene: TRBD1; J gene: TRBJ2-5; CDR3 protein: CASSMTGGKETQYF
V gene: TRBV18; D gene: -; J gene: TRBJ2-2; CDR3 protein: CASSPRTDTGELFF
V gene: TRBV5-1; D gene: TRBD2; J gene: TRBJ2-3; CDR3 protein: CASSLVGTSGGSTDTQYF
V gene: TRBV11-2; D gene: -; J gene: TRBJ2-2; CDR3 protein: CASSPYSGNTGELFF
V gene: TRBV6-6; D gene: -; J gene: TRBJ2-1; CDR3 protein: CASSYSFNNEQFF
V gene: TRBV7-5; D gene: -; J gene: TRBJ2-5; CDR3 protein: CVRSLPGGFVYETQYF
V gene: TRBV5-1; D gene: -; J gene: TRBJ1-3; CDR3 protein: CASSDYRVGGNTIYF
V gene: TRBV10-3; D gene: -; J gene: TRBJ1-5; CDR3 protein: CAISEAGDSNQPQHF
V gene: TRBV6-2/TRBV6-3; D gene: -; J gene: TRBJ2-1; CDR3 protein: CASSYSKNEQFF
V gene: TRBV10-3; D gene: TRBD1; J gene: TRBJ2-3; CDR3 protein: CAISVQGDTQYF
V gene: TRBV2; D gene: -; J gene: TRBJ1-6; CDR3 protein: CASSEGTAPNSPLHF
V gene: TRBV19; D gene: -; J gene: TRBJ1-2; CDR3 protein: CASSIRSRGNYGYTF
V gene: TRBV28; D gene: -; J gene: TRBJ1-1; CDR3 protein: CASSSAGREAFF
V gene: TRBV18; D gene: TRBD1; J gene: TRBJ1-6; CDR3 protein: CASSPGTGSYNSPLHF
V gene: TRBV19; D gene: -; J gene: TRBJ1-1; CDR3 protein: CATRPGHRNTEAFF
V gene: TRBV12-3/TRBV12-4; D gene: -; J gene: TRBJ1-1; CDR3 protein: CASSWRGSPEAFF
V gene: TRBV9; D gene: -; J gene: TRBJ1-5; CDR3 protein: CASGGTYSNQPQHF
V gene: TRBV5-6; D gene: -; J gene: TRBJ2-7; CDR3 protein: CASSLAAGVYEQYF
V gene: TRBV10-1; D gene: TRBD1; J gene: TRBJ2-7; CDR3 protein: CASSESQGLGEQYF
V gene: TRBV5-4; D gene: -; J gene: TRBJ2-7; CDR3 protein: CASSSSLGEQYF
V gene: TRBV6-5; D gene: TRBD1; J gene: TRBJ2-7; CDR3 protein: CASSTGQGLYEQYF
V gene: TRBV9; D gene: -; J gene: TRBJ1-1; CDR3 protein: CASSVVERNTEAFF
V gene: TRBV30; D gene: -; J gene: TRBJ1-1; CDR3 protein: CAWRAMGYRAEAFF
V gene: TRBV4-1; D gene: -; J gene: TRBJ1-1; CDR3 protein: CASSQTGEVSEAFF
V gene: TRBV6-6; D gene: -; J gene: TRBJ1-6; CDR3 protein: CASSYSEVSPLHF